This TCR beta chain was sequenced for a study of metastatic and nonmetastatic thyroid tumors (TCRdb year 2020). About the full investigation: Repertoires from peripheral blood and from tumor or nodule tissue samples of malignant and benign thyroid patients were compared. What the study reported, not specific to this receptor: In both blood and tumor samples, TCR beta diversity was reported to be significantly higher in malignant tumors than in benign nodules.

No patient had received any treatment before thyroid surgery. Using T-cell receptor beta sequencing, the researchers looked back retrospectively at clinical samples from patients, gathered between about 2012 and 2018. The CDR3 starts with the cysteine, ends with the phenylalanine, and has 14 residues. Kept here is only the CDR3 DNA, which spans 42 bases and is read in frame from base 1. CDR1 and CDR2 are drawn from the germline V gene: MDHEN, SYDVKM. The V and J ends are trimmed by 3 bases and 6 bases, leaving 12 bases between them. This clone is described as medium-sized (0.01 to 0.1%). The clone's antigen remains unknown. No much larger clone is present one base from it, and per-base qualities are unavailable. Receptors were amplified or captured by PCR. These reads were obtained on an Illumina HiSeq 4000. High-throughput sequencing was used to profile the CDR3 region of the TCR beta-chain in every patient. The original methods were these. Drawing on CDR3 differences between clinicopathological groups, the researchers built a classifier meant to tell apart patients with distant-metastatic papillary thyroid cancer. Repertoire diversity was assessed with the Shannon index, and tumor-blood repertoire similarity with the Morisita-Horn index. TCRdb reran the public reads through fastp at Q25 and MiXCR, keeping productive beta chains. TCRdb, not the authors, supplied the V and J calls. This sample lists 15,000 to 20,000 clones; about 24% were detected once. Of the sample, roughly 7.1% falls within the top ten clones.

The rearrangement combines TRBV28 with TRBJ1-5, with TRBD1 tentatively as D gene (5 bases match). The sample taken for sequencing was adjacent normal tissue. The source is a female donor with papillary thyroid cancer or a benign thyroid nodule (not recorded which). Some clones in this sample may be carry-over from other donors' samples. In nucleotides, the sequence is TGTGCCAGCAGTTTGTCGGGGCAAGGTCAGCCCCAGCATTTT. Translated, it reads CASSLSGQGQPQHF.